The TCR beta chain described here comes from a study of shared clonotypes between healthy human individuals. About the study: The people who gave samples were a couple of women and three men aged 18 to 49. Study-level findings and limits: Having only a few donors restricted how much genetic and exposure-history diversity was captured.

Each of the donors was a healthy adult who was HIV-negative and had not had a recent acute infection or vaccination. Caucasian adults living in Nashville, Tennessee, provided all samples. A note on this clone: Its antigen is unknown.

V lost 1 base to trimming and J lost 3 bases, with 12 bases between them. CDR1 is LNHNV, CDR2 YYDKDF, per germline (reference sequence). The CDR3 covers 16 residues. Sequencing was performed with immunoSEQ multiplex PCR; in TCRdb, only in-frame clones are kept and a portion is missing. The sample carries roughly 700,000 clones, around 91% recorded once. This chain joins TRBV15 and TRBJ1-4; D is unclear. Sequenced input: memory CD8+ T cells from PBMCs. Subset here: CD45RO+ cells pooled with CCR7-negative TemRA cells. The sequence was obtained from a man younger than 35 in good health. Some clones in this sample may be carry-over from other donors' samples. CDR3 sequence: CATSRGPPGANEKLFF. As DNA, the CDR3 is TGTGCCACCAGCAGAGGACCCCCCGGAGCTAATGAAAAACTGTTTTTT.